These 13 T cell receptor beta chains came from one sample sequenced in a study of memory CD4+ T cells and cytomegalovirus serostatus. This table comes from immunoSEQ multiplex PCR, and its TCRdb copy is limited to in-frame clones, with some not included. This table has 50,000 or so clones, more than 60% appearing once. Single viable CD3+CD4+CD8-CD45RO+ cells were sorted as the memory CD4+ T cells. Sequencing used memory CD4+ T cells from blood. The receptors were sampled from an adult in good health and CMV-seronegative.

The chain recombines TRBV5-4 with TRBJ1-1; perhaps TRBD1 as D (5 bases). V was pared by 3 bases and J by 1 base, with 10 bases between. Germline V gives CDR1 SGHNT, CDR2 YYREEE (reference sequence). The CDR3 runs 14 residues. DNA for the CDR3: TGTGCCAGCAGCTCTCGGGGCTGGAACACTGAAGCTTTCTTT. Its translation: CASSSRGWNTEAFF.

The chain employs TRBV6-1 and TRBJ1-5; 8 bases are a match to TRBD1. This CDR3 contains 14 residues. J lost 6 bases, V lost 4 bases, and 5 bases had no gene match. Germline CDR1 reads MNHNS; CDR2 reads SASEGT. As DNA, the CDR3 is TGTGCCAGCAGTGGCAGGGGGCCAAGTCAGCCCCAGCATTTT. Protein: CASSGRGPSQPQHF.

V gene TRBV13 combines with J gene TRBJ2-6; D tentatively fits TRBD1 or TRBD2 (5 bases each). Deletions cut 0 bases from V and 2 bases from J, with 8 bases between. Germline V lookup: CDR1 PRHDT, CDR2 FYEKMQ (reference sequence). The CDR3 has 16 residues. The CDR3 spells CASSLGGAPGANVLTF. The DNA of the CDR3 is TGTGCCAGCAGCTTAGGCGGGGCGCCTGGGGCCAACGTCCTGACTTTC.

The CDR3 coding sequence is TGTGCTAGTGGTTTGATGGGGTCCGACTATGGCTACACCTTC. This gives the protein CASGLMGSDYGYTF. This chain connects TRBV12-5 to TRBJ1-2; D unclear. CDR3 length: 14 residues. CDR1 and CDR2 from the germline V gene are LGHNT and FRNRAP. Between the trimmed V and J ends, which lost 2 bases and 3 bases, there was a span of 10 bases.

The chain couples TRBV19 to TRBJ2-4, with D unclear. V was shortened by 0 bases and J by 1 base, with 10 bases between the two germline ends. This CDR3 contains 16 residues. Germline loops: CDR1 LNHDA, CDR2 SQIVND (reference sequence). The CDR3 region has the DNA TGTGCCAGTAGTATAGACGCGATTGGGGCCAAAAACATTCAGTACTTC. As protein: CASSIDAIGAKNIQYF.

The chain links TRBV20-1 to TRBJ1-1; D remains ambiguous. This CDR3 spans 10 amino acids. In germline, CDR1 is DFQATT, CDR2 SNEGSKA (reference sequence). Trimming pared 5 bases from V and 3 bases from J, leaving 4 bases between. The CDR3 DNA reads TGCAGTGCTTCAGACACTGAAGCTTTCTTT. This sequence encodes CSASDTEAFF.

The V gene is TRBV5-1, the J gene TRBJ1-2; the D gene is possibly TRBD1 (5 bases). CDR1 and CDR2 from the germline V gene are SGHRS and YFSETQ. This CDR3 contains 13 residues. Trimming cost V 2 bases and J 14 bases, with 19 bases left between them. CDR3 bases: TGCGCCAGCAGCTTTTTAGTCGGGGCAGTCGGAACCTTC. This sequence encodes CASSFLVGAVGTF. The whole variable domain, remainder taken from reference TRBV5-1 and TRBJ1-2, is KAGVTQTPRYLIKTRGQQVTLSCSPISGHRSVSWYQQTPGQGLQFLFEYFSETQRNKGNFPGRFSGRQFSNSRSEMNVSTLELGDSALYLCASSFLVGAVGTFGSGTRLTVV.

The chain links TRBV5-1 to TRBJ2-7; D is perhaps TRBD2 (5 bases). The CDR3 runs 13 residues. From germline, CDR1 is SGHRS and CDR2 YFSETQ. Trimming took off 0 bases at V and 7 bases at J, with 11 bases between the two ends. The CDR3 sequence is CASSLAEGGEQYF. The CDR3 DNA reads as TGCGCCAGCAGCTTGGCCGAGGGCGGGGAGCAGTACTTC.

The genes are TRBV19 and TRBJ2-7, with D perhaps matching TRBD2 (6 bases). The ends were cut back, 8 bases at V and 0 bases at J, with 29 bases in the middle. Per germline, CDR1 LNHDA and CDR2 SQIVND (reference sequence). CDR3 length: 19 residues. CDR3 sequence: CASSNSARGAAASSYEQYF. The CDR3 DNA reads TGTGCCAGTTCTAACTCGGCGCGGGGTGCAGCGGCTAGCTCCTACGAGCAGTACTTC.

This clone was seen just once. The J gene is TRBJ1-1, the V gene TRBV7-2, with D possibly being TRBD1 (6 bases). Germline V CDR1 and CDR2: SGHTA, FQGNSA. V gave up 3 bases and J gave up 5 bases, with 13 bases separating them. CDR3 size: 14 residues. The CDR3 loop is CASSLKPGVTEAFF. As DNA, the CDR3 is TGTGCCAGCAGCTTGAAACCAGGGGTTACTGAAGCTTTCTTT.

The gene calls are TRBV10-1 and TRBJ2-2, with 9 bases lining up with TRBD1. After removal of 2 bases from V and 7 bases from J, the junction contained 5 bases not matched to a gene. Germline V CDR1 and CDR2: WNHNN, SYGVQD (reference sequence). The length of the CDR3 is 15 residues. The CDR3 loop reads CASSERQGGNGELFF. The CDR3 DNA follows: TGCGCCAGCAGTGAGCGACAGGGGGGCAACGGGGAGCTGTTTTTT.

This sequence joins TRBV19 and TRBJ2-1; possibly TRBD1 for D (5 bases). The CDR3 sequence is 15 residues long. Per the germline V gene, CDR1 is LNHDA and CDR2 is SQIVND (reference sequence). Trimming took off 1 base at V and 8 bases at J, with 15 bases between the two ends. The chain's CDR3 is CASSIAAGWVDEQFF. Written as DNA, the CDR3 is TGTGCCAGTAGTATAGCAGCAGGGTGGGTCGATGAGCAGTTCTTC.

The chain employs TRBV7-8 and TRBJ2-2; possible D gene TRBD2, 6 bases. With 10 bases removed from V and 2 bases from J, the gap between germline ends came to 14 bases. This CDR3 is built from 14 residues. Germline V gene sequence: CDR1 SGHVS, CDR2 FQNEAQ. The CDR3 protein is CAISTGLNTGELFF. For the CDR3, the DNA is TGTGCCATCTCCACGGGACTTAACACCGGGGAGCTGTTTTTT.